What follows are 8 T cell receptor beta chains derived from one specimen sequenced in a study of regulatory T cells in long-lasting Graves disease. For TCR beta, libraries came from iRepertoire HTBI primers and Arm-PCR of CDR3 regions. MiXCR was run by TCRdb on the multiplex PCR reads, yielding one entry per CDR3 protein. The sample lists hundreds of thousands of distinct CDR3 sequences; roughly 20% were seen once. Time point noted: persistent/refractory GD, antithyroid drugs over 5 years with positive TRAb. PBMCs were the source of the RNA used for TCR sequencing. The specimen comprised peripheral blood mononuclear cells (PBMCs), sampled when the disease was refractory, from a patient treated with antithyroid drugs. The receptors derive from a female donor with Graves disease.

This clonotype was observed at least ten times. The chain couples TRBV5-1 to TRBJ2-2, with 9 bases that match TRBD1. The length of the CDR3 is 16 residues. The germline V gene encodes CDR1 SGHRS and CDR2 YFSETQ. Losses at the gene ends were 4 bases for V and 5 bases for J; bases not matched to a gene: 9. The DNA for the CDR3 is TGCGCCAGCAGCGCAACAGGGGGCTCATGGACCGGGGAGCTGTTTTTT. Protein: CASSATGGSWTGELFF.

Comment on this clonotype: A junction boundary mismatches the germline segment, possibly from a read error. The rearrangement uses TRBV7-2 and TRBJ2-1; TRBD2 might be the D (5 bases). Germline values: CDR1 SGHTA, CDR2 FQGNSA. This CDR3 spans 14 amino acids. CDR3 loop: CANSSPGWVDEQFF. CDR3 in DNA: TGTGCCAACAGCTCCCCGGGGTGGGTGGATGAGCAGTTCTTC.

The count of this clonotype is one. A much larger clone lies a single base off, so this may be a read error. The final CDR3 position lacks the conserved phenylalanine or tryptophan, pointing to a likely read error. The CDR3 sequence: CASSPETYEQYL. The CDR3 region has the DNA TGTGCCAGCTCGCCAGAAACCTACGAGCAGTACCTC. J is TRBJ2-7 and V is TRBV18, with D unresolved. This CDR3 comprises 12 residues. Germline values: CDR1 KGHSH, CDR2 LQKENI. The V end was cut by 6 bases, the J end by 2 bases, with 8 bases between.

This clonotype was picked up many times. The CDR3 DNA follows: TGTGCCAGCAGACAGGGGTTCAACGAGCAGTACTTC. It encodes CASRQGFNEQYF. The chain links TRBV28 to TRBJ2-7; 7 bases match TRBD1. There are 12 residues in the CDR3. CDR1 is MDHEN and CDR2 is SYDVKM in the germline V gene. V lost 6 bases to trimming and J lost 5 bases; unmatched junction nucleotides: 4.

CDR3 nucleotide sequence: TGTGCCAGCAGCCACCCAGGGGTTGACACTGAAGCTTTCTTT. This translates into CASSHPGVDTEAFF. The chain couples TRBV5-5 to TRBJ1-1; D perhaps matches TRBD1 (6 bases). Germline V gene sequence: CDR1 SGHKS, CDR2 YYEKEE (reference sequence). CDR3 size: 14 residues. Trimming stripped 4 bases from V and 3 bases from J, with 13 bases between.

V and J are TRBV6-1 and TRBJ1-4; D is unclear. The CDR3 covers 13 residues. The germline V gene has CDR1 MNHNS and CDR2 SASEGT. Trimming removed 6 bases at V and 1 base at J, with 6 bases between. The CDR3 nucleotides read TGTGCCAGCAGCGTTAAAACTAATGAAAAACTGTTTTTT. It is translated as CASSVKTNEKLFF.

This clonotype was detected only a few times. The chain joins TRBV4-3 to TRBJ1-4; TRBD1 matches at 8 bases. V lost 4 bases, J lost 4 bases, and 5 bases stayed unmatched. The CDR3 contains 15 residues. Germline V gene lookup returns CDR1 LGHNA and CDR2 YSLEER. The CDR3 region is CASSLRDRRNEKLFF. CDR3 nucleotides: TGCGCCAGCAGCCTTCGGGACAGGCGTAATGAAAAACTGTTTTTT.

The sample holds many counts of this clonotype. This chain joins TRBV29-1 and TRBJ2-7, with a tentative D call TRBD1 (5 bases). The CDR3 extends over 17 amino acids. V lost 0 bases and J 4 bases, leaving 22 bases between the germline ends. The V gene's germline CDR1 is SQVTM and CDR2 ANQGSEA. The DNA of the CDR3 is TGCAGCGTTGAAGATCTACAGGTCTCAAATGGAAAATACGAGCAGTACTTC. It is translated as CSVEDLQVSNGKYEQYF.